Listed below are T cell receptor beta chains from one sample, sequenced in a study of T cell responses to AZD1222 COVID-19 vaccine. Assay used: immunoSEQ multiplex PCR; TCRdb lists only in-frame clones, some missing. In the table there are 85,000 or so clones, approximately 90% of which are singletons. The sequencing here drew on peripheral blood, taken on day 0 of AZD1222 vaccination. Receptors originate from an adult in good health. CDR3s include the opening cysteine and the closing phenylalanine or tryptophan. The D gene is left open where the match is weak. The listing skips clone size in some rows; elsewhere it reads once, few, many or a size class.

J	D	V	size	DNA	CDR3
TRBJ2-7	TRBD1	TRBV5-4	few	TGTGCCAGCAGCTCAGGACAGGGACAGTACTTC	CASSSGQGQYF
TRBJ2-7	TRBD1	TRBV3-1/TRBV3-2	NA	TGTGCCAGCAGCCAAGGGACAGGGGGAAGAGGGCAGTACTTC	CASSQGTGGRGQYF
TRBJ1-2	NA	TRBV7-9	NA	TGTGCCAGCAGAGCCGCGATGGGGGATGACGGCTACACCTTC	CASRAAMGDDGYTF
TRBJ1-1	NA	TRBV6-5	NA	TGTGCCAGCAGAGAGGGAGTCGGGGAAGCTTTCTTT	CASREGVGEAFF
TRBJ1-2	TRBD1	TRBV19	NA	TGTGCCAGTATGCCCGGACAGGGACTTAACTATGGCTACACCTTC	CASMPGQGLNYGYTF
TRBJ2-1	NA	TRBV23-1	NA	TGCGCCAGCAGTCAATCAGTACAGGGAAGGGACAATGAGCAGTTCTTC	CASSQSVQGRDNEQFF
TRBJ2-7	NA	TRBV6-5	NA	TGTGCCAGCAGTTACTCCATCTCCGAGATTTACCACGAGCAGTACTTC	CASSYSISEIYHEQYF
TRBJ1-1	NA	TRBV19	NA	TGTGCCAGTAGTATTTCCTGGAGGACTGAAGCTTTCTTT	CASSISWRTEAFF
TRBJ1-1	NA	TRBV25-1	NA	TGTGCCAGCAGTGGGACAGTTAACACTGAAGCTTTCTTT	CASSGTVNTEAFF
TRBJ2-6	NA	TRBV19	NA	TGTGCCAGTAGTATAGGAAGCGTTTCTGGGGCCAACGTCCTGACTTTC	CASSIGSVSGANVLTF
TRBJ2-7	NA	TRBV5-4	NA	TGTGCCAGCAGCCCGCGGGCCGGGTCCTACGAGCAGTACTTC	CASSPRAGSYEQYF
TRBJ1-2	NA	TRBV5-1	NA	TGCGCCAGCAGCCCGACAGCTAACTATGGCTACACCTTC	CASSPTANYGYTF
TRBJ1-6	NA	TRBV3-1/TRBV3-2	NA	TGTGCCAGCAGCCAAGATACGGGACCGGGCTCACCCCTCCACTTT	CASSQDTGPGSPLHF
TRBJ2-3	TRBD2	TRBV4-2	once	TGTGCCAGCAGCCCCAGGGGCGGGGGGGCCGTTCCCCCAGATACGCAGTATTTT	CASSPRGGGAVPPDTQYF
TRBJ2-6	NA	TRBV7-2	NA	TGTGCCAGCAGCTACAACATACCTTACTCTGGGGCCAACGTCCTGACTTTC	CASSYNIPYSGANVLTF
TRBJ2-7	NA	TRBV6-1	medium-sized	TGTGCCAGCAGTGACATGGCGACAGCCTACGAGCAGTACTTC	CASSDMATAYEQYF
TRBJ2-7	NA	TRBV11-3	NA	TGTGCCAGCAGCTTAGGTCCGAGTTCCTACGAGCAGTACTTC	CASSLGPSSYEQYF
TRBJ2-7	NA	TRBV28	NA	TGTGCCAGCAACCCGACAGGGAGGAAGGACGAGCAGTACTTC	CASNPTGRKDEQYF
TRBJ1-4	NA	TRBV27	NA	TGTGCCAGCAGAATACAGGGAGGGTATGAAAAACTGTTTTTT	CASRIQGGYEKLFF